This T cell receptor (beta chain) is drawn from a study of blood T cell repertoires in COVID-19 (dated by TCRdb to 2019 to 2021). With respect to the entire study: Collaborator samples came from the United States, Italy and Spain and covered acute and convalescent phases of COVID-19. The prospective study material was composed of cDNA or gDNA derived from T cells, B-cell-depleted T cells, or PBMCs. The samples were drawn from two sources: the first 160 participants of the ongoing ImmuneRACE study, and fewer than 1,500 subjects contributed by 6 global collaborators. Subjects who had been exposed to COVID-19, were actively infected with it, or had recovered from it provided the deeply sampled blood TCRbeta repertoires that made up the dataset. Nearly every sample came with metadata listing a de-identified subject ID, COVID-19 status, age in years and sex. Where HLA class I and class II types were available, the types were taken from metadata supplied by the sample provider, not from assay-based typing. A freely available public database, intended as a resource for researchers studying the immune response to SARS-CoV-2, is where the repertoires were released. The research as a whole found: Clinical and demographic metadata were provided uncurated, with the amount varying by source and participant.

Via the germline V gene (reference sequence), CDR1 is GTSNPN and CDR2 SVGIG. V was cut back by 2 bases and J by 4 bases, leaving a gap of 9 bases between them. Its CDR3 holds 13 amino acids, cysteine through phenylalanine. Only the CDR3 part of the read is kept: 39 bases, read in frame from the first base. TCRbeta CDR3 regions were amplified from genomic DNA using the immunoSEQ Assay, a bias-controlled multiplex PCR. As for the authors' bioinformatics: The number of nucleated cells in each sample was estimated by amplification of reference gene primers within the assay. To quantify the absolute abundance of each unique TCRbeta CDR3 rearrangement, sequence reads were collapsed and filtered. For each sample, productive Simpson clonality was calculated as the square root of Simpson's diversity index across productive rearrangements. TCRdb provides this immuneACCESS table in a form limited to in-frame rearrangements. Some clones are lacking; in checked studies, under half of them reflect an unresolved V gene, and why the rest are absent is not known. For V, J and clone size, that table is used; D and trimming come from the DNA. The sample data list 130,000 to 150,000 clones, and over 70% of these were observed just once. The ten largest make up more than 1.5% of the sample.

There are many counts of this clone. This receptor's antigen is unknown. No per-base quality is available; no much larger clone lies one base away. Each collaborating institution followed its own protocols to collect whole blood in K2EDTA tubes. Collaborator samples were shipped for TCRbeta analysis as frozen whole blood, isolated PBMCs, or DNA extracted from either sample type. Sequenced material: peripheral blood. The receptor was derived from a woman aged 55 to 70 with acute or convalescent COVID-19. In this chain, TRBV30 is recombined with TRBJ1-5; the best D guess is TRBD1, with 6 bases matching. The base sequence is TGTGCCTGGAGTACCCAGGGGAATCAGCCCCAGCATTTT. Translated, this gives CAWSTQGNQPQHF.